This T cell receptor (beta chain) was found in a study of cytomegalovirus exposure and HLA in healthy donors. Study context: Earlier work reported approximately 110 million unique TCR beta sequences from about 190 million T cells.

Trimming cost V 5 bases and J 13 bases; bases outside gene matches: 17. The CDR3 length is 15 residues. CDR1 is SGHTA and CDR2 is FQGNSA in the germline V gene. The study, taken as a whole, reports: Associated with cytomegalovirus, according to the listing, were 150 to 200 TCR beta chains. According to reports, the classifier identified cytomegalovirus status with high specificity and sensitivity.

Amplification used 60 Vbeta primers and 13 Jbeta primers. Clones were sequenced by immunoSEQ multiplex PCR, and TCRdb holds only the in-frame ones, with some missing. Of about 61,000 clones listed, around 87% are singletons. About this clone itself: Its antigen is unidentified.

The sample consisted of PBMCs. The chain links TRBV7-2 to TRBJ2-1, with 7 bases lining up with TRBD1. The origin of this receptor is a young man in good health and CMV-seronegative. The DNA for the CDR3 is TGTGCCAGCAGCCCCGACAGGGCTCTTCGTGGTAGCCAGTTCTTC. This translates into CASSPDRALRGSQFF.